This T cell receptor (beta chain) was sequenced for a study of cytomegalovirus exposure and HLA in healthy donors. Amplification used 60 Vbeta primers and 13 Jbeta primers. Clones were read by immunoSEQ multiplex PCR, and TCRdb kept only the in-frame ones, dropping some. The table has approximately 120,000 clones, roughly 71% seen once; the top ten hold about 4%. The length of the CDR3 is 15 residues. Germline CDR1 SGHAT, CDR2 FQNNGV. V gave up 5 bases and J gave up 3 bases, with 15 bases separating them. Sequencing was performed on PBMCs. The receptor comes from a woman aged 45-59 years in good health and CMV-seropositive. The chain has TRBV11-2 and TRBJ2-3; TRBD1 might be the D (5 bases). The CDR3 sequence is CASSPALSGTDTQYF. The CDR3 nucleotides read TGTGCCAGCAGCCCGGCATTATCAGGGACAGATACGCAGTATTTT. The full variable domain, its missing parts supplied by reference TRBV11-2 and TRBJ2-3, is EAGVAQSPRYKIIEKRQSVAFWCNPISGHATLYWYQQILGQGPKLLIQFQNNGVVDDSQLPKDRFSAERLKGVDSTLKIQPAKLEDSAVYLCASSPALSGTDTQYFGPGTRLTVL.